This TCR beta chain was observed in a study of quantifying T cell responses using KT2 cells. Study details: RNA was reverse transcribed with TCR alpha and beta constant-region primers.

This clonotype showed up just a few times. The cDNA 3' end received a ligated oligonucleotide with a UMI. The first PCR ran about 4 cycles with an equimolar RC1.1 and RC1.2 beta primer mix. TCRdb itself ran the UMI-ligation and nested PCR reads through MiXCR, one entry per CDR3 protein. The sample comprises around 44,000 distinct CDR3 sequences, approximately 15% of which are singletons, and around 43% rests with the top ten. The clonotype was recovered from a human donor. The specimen sequenced was PBMCs spiked with cells of the T cell clone KT2.

This chain's CDR3 is CASSWGANMDYGYTF. The CDR3 nucleotides are TGTGCCAGCAGTTGGGGCGCAAACATGGACTATGGCTACACCTTC. The genes are TRBV6-5 and TRBJ1-2, with TRBD1 as a possible D gene (5 bases). V was shortened by 4 bases and J by 3 bases, with 15 bases between the two germline ends. In germline, CDR1 is MNHEY, CDR2 SVGAGI. The CDR3 extends over 15 amino acids.